These 10 T cell receptor beta chains came from one sample sequenced in a study of lymphopenia after photon versus proton radiotherapy. The data were produced by immunoSEQ multiplex PCR, yet TCRdb's version contains in-frame clones alone and is incomplete. The table records 25,000 to 30,000 clones, 65% to 85% of them present only once. Sequences were derived from peripheral blood, sampled from a patient treated with photon-based radiotherapy. These TCRs come from a man aged 50-60 years with gastric cancer.

The genes are TRBV5-6 and TRBJ2-1, with D perhaps assigned TRBD1 or TRBD2 (5 bases each). The germline V gene has CDR1 SGHDT and CDR2 YYEEEE. CDR3 length: 19 amino acids. The V end was cut by 1 base, the J end by 7 bases, with 27 bases between. DNA of the CDR3: TGTGCCAGCAGCTTGATTCGTTGGGATGGGGCGAGGGTATGGAATGAGCAGTTCTTC. As protein: CASSLIRWDGARVWNEQFF.

CDR3 protein: CASSLSRSDKETQYF. The DNA of the CDR3 is TGTGCCAGCAGCTTAAGTCGCAGTGATAAAGAGACCCAGTACTTC. The gene calls are TRBV11-2 and TRBJ2-5; D unresolved. This CDR3 has 15 amino acids. Germline CDR1 SGHAT, CDR2 FQNNGV. Between the trimmed V and J ends, which lost 2 bases and 3 bases, there was a span of 13 bases.

This rearrangement joins TRBV11-1 to TRBJ1-2; D remains ambiguous. V lost 0 bases, J lost 4 bases, and 6 bases lay in between. Per germline, CDR1 SGHAT and CDR2 FQDESV (reference sequence). The CDR3 loop spans 13 amino acids. In DNA form, the CDR3 reads TGTGCCAGCAGCTTAGCCAGAAGCTATGGCTACACCTTC. The encoded protein is CASSLARSYGYTF.

This clone came up once. This sequence joins TRBV6-1 and TRBJ2-4, with TRBD1 matching over 7 bases. V was clipped by 2 bases and J by 16 bases; unmatched bases: 8. CDR1 is MNHNS, CDR2 SASEGT, per germline. The CDR3 totals 12 residues. In DNA form, the CDR3 reads TGTGCCAGCAGTGAACCCCGACAGGGAGAATACTTC. As protein: CASSEPRQGEYF.

This clone occurred a few times. The chain couples TRBV5-1 to TRBJ2-1; a possible D gene is TRBD2 (5 bases). CDR3 size: 13 residues. The V gene lost 0 bases and the J gene lost 10 bases, with 11 bases spanning the gap. Germline CDR1 and CDR2: SGHRS and YFSETQ. The CDR3 DNA sequence: TGCGCCAGCAGCTTGGTCCTAGCAGAAGAGCAGTTCTTC. It specifies CASSLVLAEEQFF.

The table lists this clone with a count of one. V gene TRBV7-9 combines with J gene TRBJ2-1; 8 bases line up with TRBD2. CDR1 is SEHNR, CDR2 FQNEAQ, per germline (reference sequence). The V segment lost 5 bases and the J segment 6 bases; nucleotides outside the gene matches: 12. The CDR3 spans 16 residues. In DNA form, the CDR3 reads TGTGCCAGCAGCCTCCACGGGGGGGGGCCTGGCAATGAGCAGTTCTTC. As protein: CASSLHGGGPGNEQFF.

The chain combines TRBV30 with TRBJ2-2; D is undetermined. Trimming pared 4 bases from V and 1 base from J, leaving 7 bases between. Germline V lookup: CDR1 GTSNPN, CDR2 SVGIG (reference sequence). The CDR3 loop spans 13 amino acids. The CDR3 here is CAWKARNTGELFF. CDR3 bases: TGTGCCTGGAAGGCCAGGAACACCGGGGAGCTGTTTTTT.

This clone turned up a few times. This rearrangement joins TRBV4-1 to TRBJ2-7, with TRBD2 matching over 9 bases. With 5 bases clipped from V and 2 bases from J, the junction kept 4 bases outside the gene matches. The length of the CDR3 is 14 residues. Germline V gives CDR1 MGHRA, CDR2 YSYEKL. The CDR3 DNA follows: TGCGCCAGCAGCACGACTAGCGGAACCTACGAGCAGTACTTC. Amino acids: CASSTTSGTYEQYF.

J is TRBJ2-4 and V is TRBV11-2; 9 bases are shared with TRBD2. The CDR3 is 15 amino acids. The germline V gene has CDR1 SGHAT and CDR2 FQNNGV. J gave up 6 bases and V 4 bases, and 7 bases lay outside the gene matches. The CDR3 loop reads CASSSWRGGGNIQYF. CDR3 DNA: TGTGCCAGCAGCTCGTGGCGGGGGGGCGGAAACATTCAGTACTTC.

V gene TRBV7-8 combines with J gene TRBJ1-6; possibly TRBD1 for D (5 bases). This CDR3 contains 16 residues. V was pared by 3 bases and J by 7 bases, with 16 bases between. In germline, CDR1 is SGHVS, CDR2 FQNEAQ. DNA for the CDR3: TGTGCCAGCAGCTTTGGGTGGGACGACGGGAATTCACCCCTCCACTTT. Translated, it gives CASSFGWDDGNSPLHF.